What follows are 12 T cell receptor beta chains derived from one specimen sequenced in a study of monozygotic twins with inflammatory bowel disease. TCRdb reprocessed the 5' RACE reads and keeps a single row for each CDR3 protein, giving no DNA. The repertoire table contains 300,000 to 400,000 distinct CDR3 sequences. Material: blood. All receptors come from a human donor with ulcerative colitis or Crohn's disease, or a healthy co-twin of an affected twin (not recorded which).

This chain's CDR3 is CATSHRNSGANVLTF. The rearrangement joins TRBV15 to TRBJ2-6. This CDR3 region has 15 residues. CDR1 is LNHNV, CDR2 YYDKDF, per germline (reference sequence).

V and J are TRBV28 and TRBJ2-1; TCRdb's D call of TRBD1 is untestable without DNA. This CDR3 spans 12 amino acids. From germline, CDR1 is MDHEN and CDR2 SYDVKM. The chain's CDR3 is CASSPLRAEQFF.

V usage is TRBV19 and J usage is TRBJ2-1; absent DNA, TCRdb's TRBD1 call cannot be checked. The V gene's germline CDR1 is LNHDA and CDR2 SQIVND (reference sequence). This CDR3 has 16 residues. The CDR3: CASSLARLPSYNEQFF.

V is TRBV9 and J is TRBJ1-1. The germline CDR1 and CDR2 sequences are SGDLS and YYNGEE. This CDR3 region has 13 residues. The CDR3 loop reads CASARAGWTEAFF.

The chain is built from TRBV19 and TRBJ2-7; without DNA, the TCRdb call of TRBD2 cannot be checked. The CDR3 totals 15 residues. Germline CDR1 LNHDA, CDR2 SQIVND (reference sequence). The CDR3 here is CASSELAGYSYEQYF.

The chain links TRBV11-2 to TRBJ1-1; TCRdb proposes TRBD1, but this gene call is untestable without DNA. Germline V gene data show CDR1 as SGHAT and CDR2 as FQNNGV. The length of the CDR3 is 13 residues. The CDR3 sequence is CASTRTANTEAFF.

The chain carries TRBV10-3 and TRBJ1-2; TCRdb names TRBD1, which stays unverified in the absence of DNA. Per the germline V gene, CDR1 is ENHRY and CDR2 is SYGVKD. The CDR3 has 15 residues. CDR3: CAIWDRSFLNYGYTF.

The chain carries TRBV7-9 and TRBJ2-7; TCRdb's D gene call, TRBD1, goes unchecked for lack of DNA. Germline lookup yields CDR1 SEHNR and CDR2 FQNEAQ (reference sequence). The CDR3 runs to 15 residues. CDR3 sequence reads: CASLTGALSSYEQYF.

The chain recombines TRBV5-1 with TRBJ1-6; TCRdb picks TRBD1, but there is no DNA to check that call. The CDR3 is 16 amino acids. Looked up from germline, CDR1 is SGHRS and CDR2 is YFSETQ. The CDR3 spells CASSSPRGQANSPLHF. Drawing the rest from reference TRBV5-1 and TRBJ1-6, the complete variable domain is KAGVTQTPRYLIKTRGQQVTLSCSPISGHRSVSWYQQTPGQGLQFLFEYFSETQRNKGNFPGRFSGRQFSNSRSEMNVSTLELGDSALYLCASSSPRGQANSPLHFGNGTRLTVT.

The chain employs TRBV6-1 and TRBJ2-1; the D call of TRBD1 rests on TCRdb alone, since no DNA is present to check it. CDR1 and CDR2 (germline): MNHNS, SASEGT. The length of the CDR3 is 14 residues. The CDR3 spells CASIGGSSYNEQFF.

The chain recombines TRBV11-1 with TRBJ1-1; TCRdb's D call, TRBD1, is unchecked because there is no DNA. Per germline, CDR1 SGHAT and CDR2 FQDESV (reference sequence). The CDR3 loop spans 18 amino acids. The CDR3 is CASSFGSGQGGLRTEAFF.

The chain recombines TRBV7-6 with TRBJ2-5; the TCRdb call, TRBD2, lacks DNA for checking. Germline V CDR1 and CDR2: SGHVS, FNYEAQ. The CDR3 extends over 14 amino acids. The CDR3 is CASSPAGGLETQYF.